One and the same sample provided the 26 T cell receptor beta chains below, sequenced in a study of blood T cell repertoires in COVID-19. Profiled with immunoSEQ multiplex PCR; TCRdb holds only in-frame clones, not every one. Among 110,000 to 150,000 clones listed, under 90% were seen once. Input material: peripheral blood. Source of these receptors: a human donor in a cohort sampled during active COVID-19.

Only one count was recorded for this clone. V and J are TRBV2 and TRBJ2-7, with a weak D call TRBD1 (5 bases). The CDR3 is made up of 13 amino acids. CDR1 and CDR2 (germline): SNHLY, FYNNEI. V lost 5 bases, J lost 10 bases, and 18 bases lay in between. In nucleotides, the CDR3 is TGTGCCAGCAGTTTCGTAGGGGCCCCGCATCAGTACGTC. Translated, it gives CASSFVGAPHQYV.

The chain couples TRBV7-3 to TRBJ2-3; D not certain. This CDR3 has 15 amino acids. Deletions cut 2 bases from V and 5 bases from J, with 14 bases between. Germline V gene sequence: CDR1 SGHTA, CDR2 FQGTGA. The CDR3 sequence is CASSLYEAGRDTQYF. CDR3 nucleotides: TGTGCCAGCAGCTTATATGAGGCCGGTAGAGATACGCAGTATTTT.

The gene calls are TRBV5-1 and TRBJ1-5; D is undetermined. The CDR3 contains 15 residues. Trimming took 0 bases from V and 1 from J, leaving 8 bases between them. Looked up from germline, CDR1 is SGHRS and CDR2 is YFSETQ. CDR3 amino acids: CASSLGPESNQPQHF. CDR3 bases: TGCGCCAGCAGCTTGGGCCCAGAAAGCAATCAGCCCCAGCATTTT.

There are a few counts of this clone. Here the CDR3 DNA reads TGTGCCAGCAGCTTGGGAGGGACAGGGGAGCAAGGCTACACCTTC. It specifies CASSLGGTGEQGYTF. The chain links TRBV5-4 to TRBJ1-2, with 10 bases fitting TRBD1. The V gene end was trimmed by 0 bases and the J gene end by 8 bases; junction bases not matched to a gene: 7. Germline CDR1 is SGHNT and CDR2 is YYREEE (reference sequence). CDR3 size: 15 residues.

The CDR3 reads CASSLESHTASGANVLTF. The CDR3 DNA reads as TGTGCCAGCAGCTTAGAAAGTCATACTGCATCTGGGGCCAACGTCCTGACTTTC. This rearrangement joins TRBV7-2 to TRBJ2-6; D remains ambiguous. Germline CDR1 and CDR2: SGHTA and FQGNSA. Trimming took off 1 base at V and 1 base at J, with 14 bases between the two ends. The CDR3 spans 18 residues.

The chain links TRBV18 to TRBJ1-2, with TRBD1 matching 7 bases. The V gene's germline CDR1 is KGHSH and CDR2 LQKENI. The length of the CDR3 is 12 residues. The junction had 6 bases not matched to a gene; V was cut back by 10 bases and J by 4 bases. The CDR3 reads CATTGITYGYTF. The DNA for the CDR3 is TGTGCCACGACAGGGATTACCTATGGCTACACCTTC.

The J gene is TRBJ1-1, the V gene TRBV30; 7 positions match TRBD1. Germline loops: CDR1 GTSNPN, CDR2 SVGIG (reference sequence). Germline trimming cut 0 bases from V and 6 bases from J; bases unmatched to any gene: 4. The CDR3 sequence is 13 residues long. CDR3 protein: CAWSVDREAEAFF. In DNA, the CDR3 is TGTGCCTGGAGTGTAGACAGGGAGGCTGAAGCTTTCTTT. Full variable domain (outside the CDR3, taken from reference TRBV30 and TRBJ1-1): SQTIHQWPATLVQPVGSPLSLECTVEGTSNPNLYWYRQAAGRGLQLLFYSVGIGQISSEVPQNLSASRPQDRQFILSSKKLLLSDSGFYLCAWSVDREAEAFFGQGTRLTVV.

The CDR3 spells CASSSSVSYGYTF. CDR3 nucleotides: TGTGCCAGCAGCTCCTCGGTGAGCTATGGCTACACCTTC. The V and J genes are TRBV11-2 and TRBJ1-2; no reliable D call. This CDR3 is 13 amino acids long. V lost 4 bases and J 4 bases, leaving 10 bases between the germline ends. CDR1 is SGHAT and CDR2 is FQNNGV in the germline V gene.

The V and J genes are TRBV28 and TRBJ1-1, with TRBD1 identical over 11 bases. Trimming took 7 bases from V and 5 from J; bases not matched to a gene: 6. CDR3 size: 14 residues. Germline CDR1 is MDHEN and CDR2 is SYDVKM. CDR3 in amino acids: CASKGTGGWTEAFF. CDR3 sequence (DNA): TGTGCCAGCAAAGGGACAGGGGGTTGGACTGAAGCTTTCTTT.

J is TRBJ2-1 and V is TRBV5-6; 13 bases fit TRBD2. V gave up 3 bases and J gave up 8 bases; unmatched junction bases: 8. The germline V gene encodes CDR1 SGHDT and CDR2 YYEEEE. The length of the CDR3 is 16 residues. As DNA, the CDR3 is TGTGCCAGCAGCTCGGGACTAGCGGGATTCATCGATGAGCAGTTCTTC. Translated: CASSSGLAGFIDEQFF.

The J gene is TRBJ1-2, the V gene TRBV7-8; D is unresolved. Per the germline V gene, CDR1 is SGHVS and CDR2 is FQNEAQ. Trimming cost V 3 bases and J 8 bases, with 10 bases left between them. The CDR3 consists of 12 residues. The chain's CDR3 is CASSFQAGGYTF. As DNA, the CDR3 is TGTGCCAGCAGCTTCCAAGCGGGCGGCTACACCTTC.

The chain is built from TRBV27 and TRBJ2-3; a possible D gene is TRBD1 (6 bases). The CDR3 sequence is 16 residues long. The germline V gene encodes CDR1 MNHEY and CDR2 SMNVEV (reference sequence). V dropped 3 bases and J dropped 8 bases, with 21 bases sitting between them. The DNA of the CDR3 is TGTGCCAGCAGTTTCCGAGGACAGAGGGGCCCCGGTACGCAGTATTTT. It translates to CASSFRGQRGPGTQYF.

The CDR3 loop reads CASSLDPGNYEQYV. DNA for the CDR3: TGTGCCAGCAGCTTAGACCCGGGAAACTACGAGCAGTACGTC. The chain employs TRBV7-2 and TRBJ2-7; the D gene is possibly TRBD2 (5 bases). The ends were cut back, 1 base at V and 3 bases at J, with 10 bases in the middle. CDR3 length: 14 amino acids. Germline V gene sequence: CDR1 SGHTA, CDR2 FQGNSA.

V usage is TRBV4-1 and J usage is TRBJ2-5; TRBD2 matches 8 bases. The germline CDR1 and CDR2 sequences are MGHRA and YSYEKL. Germline trimming cut 1 base from V and 1 base from J; bases unmatched to any gene: 8. The CDR3 contains 17 residues. The CDR3 sequence is CASSQAPPGTSQETQYF. The CDR3 DNA reads TGCGCCAGCAGCCAAGCTCCGCCTGGGACTAGCCAAGAGACCCAGTACTTC.

V is TRBV6-2 or TRBV6-3 and J is TRBJ2-1; possibly TRBD2 for D (6 bases). The V gene's germline CDR1 is MNHEY and CDR2 SVGEGT. The CDR3 totals 16 residues. V lost 5 bases and J 3 bases, leaving 17 bases between the germline ends. DNA for the CDR3: TGTGCCAGCAGTCCCCTTCCTGGGCGGGACTACAATGAGCAGTTCTTC. As protein: CASSPLPGRDYNEQFF.

The genes are TRBV7-2 and TRBJ1-5; D unresolved. Germline CDR1 SGHTA, CDR2 FQGNSA. V was clipped by 5 bases and J by 7 bases, with 9 bases between them. The CDR3 has 12 residues. The CDR3 loop reads CASSAVRQPQHF. CDR3 DNA sequence: TGTGCCAGCAGCGCAGTTCGCCAGCCCCAGCATTTT.

V gene TRBV5-1 combines with J gene TRBJ2-5, with 10 nucleotides matching TRBD1. This CDR3 has 13 residues. The germline V gene has CDR1 SGHRS and CDR2 YFSETQ. After removal of 3 bases from V and 4 bases from J, the junction contained 0 bases not matched to a gene. CDR3 nucleotides: TGCGCCAGCAGCTGGGACAGGGGAGAGACCCAGTACTTC. Its protein product is CASSWDRGETQYF.

This sequence joins TRBV19 and TRBJ1-1; perhaps TRBD1 as D (5 bases). This CDR3 region has 15 residues. Deletions cut 3 bases from V and 3 bases from J, with 14 bases between. The germline V gene has CDR1 LNHDA and CDR2 SQIVND (reference sequence). CDR3 nucleotides: TGTGCCAGTAGTATTTTGGGGGGAGCGGACACTGAAGCTTTCTTT. It yields the protein CASSILGGADTEAFF.

The rearrangement joins TRBV2 to TRBJ1-5, with a weak D call TRBD1 (6 bases). This CDR3 has 14 amino acids. Trimming removed 5 bases from V and 2 bases from J, with 10 bases in between. CDR1 and CDR2 from the germline V gene are SNHLY and FYNNEI. The CDR3 sequence is CASSTGLGNQPQHF. The DNA of the CDR3 is TGTGCCAGCAGTACAGGGTTAGGCAATCAGCCCCAGCATTTT.

V and J are TRBV7-8 and TRBJ1-3, with D possibly matching TRBD1 (5 bases). Germline-derived CDR1 and CDR2 are SGHVS and FQNEAQ. The CDR3 extends over 16 amino acids. V lost 1 base and J 0 bases, leaving 10 bases between the germline ends. CDR3 region: CASSLGTPSSGNTIYF. Written as DNA, the CDR3 is TGTGCCAGCAGCTTAGGGACACCGAGCTCTGGAAACACCATATATTTT.

This clone was seen a single time. This chain connects TRBV7-2 to TRBJ2-7; 10 nucleotides match TRBD2. Losses at the gene ends were 5 bases for V and 3 bases for J; bases not matched to a gene: 4. CDR1 and CDR2 (germline): SGHTA, FQGNSA. The CDR3 is made up of 14 amino acids. The CDR3 region has the DNA TGTGCCAGCAGCCGTAGCGGGGGGATCTACGAGCAGTACTTC. This sequence encodes CASSRSGGIYEQYF.

This chain connects TRBV3-1 (or the pseudogene TRBV3-2) to TRBJ2-5; TRBD2 agrees at 7 bases. Germline V gives CDR1 LGHDT, CDR2 YNNKEL (reference sequence). The CDR3 is 13 amino acids. Trimming took 8 bases from V and 2 from J; bases not matched to a gene: 5. The CDR3 loop reads CASGSGGQETQYF. The CDR3 region has the DNA TGTGCCAGCGGCTCGGGAGGACAAGAGACCCAGTACTTC.

V is TRBV4-1 and J is TRBJ1-5, with TRBD1 matching over 8 bases. V lost 3 bases to trimming and J lost 1 base; unmatched junction nucleotides: 5. Germline loops: CDR1 MGHRA, CDR2 YSYEKL. The CDR3 loop spans 16 amino acids. CDR3: CASSQGRDRSNQPQHF. As DNA, the CDR3 is TGCGCCAGCAGCCAGGGCCGGGACAGGAGCAATCAGCCCCAGCATTTT.

The J gene is TRBJ2-1, the V gene TRBV7-9; D perhaps matches TRBD2 (5 bases). There are 17 residues in the CDR3. V was pared by 2 bases and J by 1 base, with 15 bases between. Germline CDR1 SEHNR, CDR2 FQNEAQ (reference sequence). Here the CDR3 DNA reads TGTGCCAGCAGCTTATCCCCAGCGGATGAATCCTACAATGAGCAGTTCTTC. This translates into CASSLSPADESYNEQFF.

The chain links TRBV27 to TRBJ1-5, with 8 bases fitting TRBD1. The CDR3 is 13 amino acids. The ends lost 5 bases at V and 7 bases at J; junction bases unmatched: 4. Germline V gene data show CDR1 as MNHEY and CDR2 as SMNVEV (reference sequence). The CDR3 DNA reads as TGTGCCAGCAGTGCGGACAGGGCCCAGCCCCAGCATTTT. This encodes CASSADRAQPQHF.

J is TRBJ2-5 and V is TRBV12-3 or TRBV12-4; 8 bases map to TRBD1. The CDR3 loop spans 13 amino acids. Losses at the gene ends were 5 bases for V and 5 bases for J; bases not matched to a gene: 4. In nucleotides, the CDR3 is TGTGCCAGCAGTGTTGACAGGGGTGAGACCCAGTACTTC. Translated, it gives CASSVDRGETQYF.